This T cell receptor beta chain appears in the sequencing data of a study of T cell responses to AZD1222 COVID-19 vaccine. For the study at large: Pooled together were second doses at about 4 or about 12 weeks.

Points from the study as a whole: Spike regions recognized by vaccine-associated CD4 TCRs spanned the protein, led by 160-218 and 743-854. The study found Spike-specific TCR breadth and depth rose after two AZD1222 doses. Unmutated variant regions reportedly attract nearly half of all spike-specific TCRs.

There are a few counts of this clone. Its antigen remains unidentified. Germline values: CDR1 KGHDR, CDR2 SFDVKD. With 8 bases clipped from V and 6 bases from J, the junction kept 2 bases outside the gene matches. This CDR3 has 13 residues. Data came from immunoSEQ multiplex PCR; TCRdb stores just in-frame clones and leaves some out. Seen here are about 150,000 clones, roughly 90% observed once, and the top ten hold 1.5% to 2%. The chain joins TRBV24-1 to TRBJ2-2; 10 bases match TRBD1. This receptor was taken from an adult in good health. This sample comprised peripheral blood, obtained on day 0 of AZD1222 vaccination. The CDR3 DNA reads TGTGCCACCACGGGGACAGGGGCCGGGGAGCTGTTTTTT. This gives the protein CATTGTGAGELFF.